This TCR beta chain stems from a study of CD8 T cells in ankylosing spondylitis. V trimming: 2 bases; J trimming: 10 bases; junction bases outside the gene matches: 7. The germline gives CDR1 MDHEN, CDR2 SYDVKM. The CDR3 covers 14 residues. Worth noting for this clonotype: Its antigen is unknown.

TCRdb called the 5' RACE reads again in MiXCR, with one record for every CDR3 protein. The repertoire holds over 700,000 distinct CDR3 sequences, 15% to 20% seen once, with 19% in the top ten. Study-wide findings and caveats: In ankylosing spondylitis blood, a motif of fewer than 10 highly homologous TCR beta variants appeared characteristic. There were earlier reports of some motif variants in reactive arthritis synovial fluid and blood. Relatively rare in peripheral blood, disease-linked clones were also CD8+. Significant enrichment of disease-linked clones was reportedly seen in matched ankylosing spondylitis synovial fluid.

The sequenced material came from blood, either unsorted or a sorted T cell fraction (not recorded which). The sequence came from a male donor with ankylosing spondylitis. The chain uses TRBV28 and TRBJ2-1, with TRBD2 matching over 8 bases. The CDR3 DNA is TGTGCCAGCAGTTTAAGCGGGAGTCGGGGGGAGCAGTTCTTC. Translation: CASSLSGSRGEQFF.